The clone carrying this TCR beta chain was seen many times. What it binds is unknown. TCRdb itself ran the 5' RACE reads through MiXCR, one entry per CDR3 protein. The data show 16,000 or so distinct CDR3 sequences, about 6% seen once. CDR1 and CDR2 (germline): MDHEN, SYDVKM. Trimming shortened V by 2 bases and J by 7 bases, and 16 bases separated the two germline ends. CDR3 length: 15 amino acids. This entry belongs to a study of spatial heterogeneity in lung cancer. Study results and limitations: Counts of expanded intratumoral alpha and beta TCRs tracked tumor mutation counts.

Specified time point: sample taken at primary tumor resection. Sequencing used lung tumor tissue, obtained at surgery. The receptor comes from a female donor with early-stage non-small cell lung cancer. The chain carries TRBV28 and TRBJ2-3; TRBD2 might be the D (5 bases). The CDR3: CASSLNPLPGNTQYF. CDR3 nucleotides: TGTGCCAGCAGTTTAAACCCCCTCCCGGGGAATACGCAGTATTTT.